What follows are 29 T cell receptor beta chains derived from one specimen sequenced in a study of CDR3 diversity in severe acne. Via MiXCR, TCRdb re-called the PCR reads, giving one row per CDR3 protein. In the table there are roughly 81,000 distinct CDR3 sequences, roughly 52% of which are singletons. The material sequenced was blood. All receptors come from a male donor in good health, serving as a control.

There are a few counts of this clonotype. A read error is possible here, since a much larger clone lies one base away. Written as DNA, the CDR3 is TGTGCCCGCAGCTCACAGCAGAACACCGGGGAGCTGTTTTTT. It is translated as CARSSQQNTGELFF. The gene calls are TRBV7-2 and TRBJ2-2, with D uncertain. CDR3 length: 14 amino acids. In germline, CDR1 is SGHTA, CDR2 FQGNSA.

This clonotype showed up many times. The rearrangement uses TRBV10-3 and TRBJ1-2; D perhaps matches TRBD1 (5 bases). V was cut by 4 bases and J by 4 bases, with 13 bases left in between. The CDR3 runs to 14 residues. CDR1 and CDR2 from the germline V gene are ENHRY and SYGVKD. The CDR3 region has the DNA TGTGCCATCAGTGCGAAACAGGAGGCCTATGGCTACACCTTC. Its protein product is CAISAKQEAYGYTF.

About this clonotype: One end of the junction varies from germline; a read error may be responsible. The chain has TRBV5-5 and TRBJ2-2; TRBD1 agrees at 7 bases. Looked up from germline, CDR1 is SGHKS and CDR2 is YYEKEE (reference sequence). This CDR3 is 17 amino acids long. CDR3 sequence (DNA): TGCGCCAGCAGCACCAGGGGGTCCAGGTTGAGCACCGGGGAGCTGTTTTTT. Its protein is CASSTRGSRLSTGELFF.

This clonotype was found a few times. The rearrangement uses TRBV29-1 and TRBJ2-7, with D maybe TRBD1 (6 bases). This CDR3 is 13 amino acids long. CDR1 SQVTM and CDR2 ANQGSEA come from the germline V gene. V lost 5 bases, J lost 2 bases, and 13 bases lay in between. The DNA of the CDR3 is TGCAGCGTTAGGGGGAGATTAACCTACGAGCAGTACTTC. Protein product: CSVRGRLTYEQYF.

This clonotype was detected many times. J is TRBJ1-2 and V is TRBV25-1, with 7 bases lining up with TRBD1. CDR3 length: 14 amino acids. V trimming: 6 bases; J trimming: 2 bases; junction bases outside the gene matches: 6. Germline lookup yields CDR1 MGHDK and CDR2 SYGVNS. Here the CDR3 reads CASRGGTENYGYTF. The CDR3 coding sequence is TGTGCCAGCAGGGGGGGGACAGAAAACTATGGCTACACCTTC.

This clonotype showed up many times. V gene TRBV10-3 combines with J gene TRBJ2-7, with 10 bases fitting TRBD2. J was trimmed by 10 bases and V by 2 bases; bases with no gene match: 8. CDR3 length: 14 amino acids. Germline CDR1 ENHRY, CDR2 SYGVKD. The CDR3 DNA reads TGTGCCATCAGTGAGGCTAGCGGGAGTGAGGCACAGTACTTC. Its protein is CAISEASGSEAQYF.

In regard to this clonotype: Compared with germline, one end of the junction differs, possibly owing to a read error. The V gene is TRBV6-4, the J gene TRBJ2-1; TRBD1 aligns across 9 bases. The germline gives CDR1 MRHNA, CDR2 SNTAGT. The CDR3 extends over 15 amino acids. In DNA form, the CDR3 reads TGTGCCAGCAGTCCAGGACAGGGGACACCCAATGAGCAGTTCTTT. Its protein product is CASSPGQGTPNEQFF.

V is TRBV7-9 and J is TRBJ1-5; TRBD1 matches at 7 bases. Trimming cost V 8 bases and J 1 base; bases outside gene matches: 11. The CDR3 contains 16 residues. Germline V gene sequence: CDR1 SEHNR, CDR2 FQNEAQ (reference sequence). The CDR3, as DNA: TGTGCCAGCGGTTACCAAGACAGGGCCAGCAATCAGCCCCAGCATTTT. This gives the protein CASGYQDRASNQPQHF.

In regard to this clonotype: The DNA is omitted, as the CDR3 cannot be located on it reliably, and the CDR3 follows TCRdb's listing. V is TRBV25-1 and J is TRBJ2-5; TRBD2, the table's D call, was not compared with the DNA. Germline loops: CDR1 MGHDK, CDR2 SYGVNS. The CDR3 sequence runs 22 residues, both termini included. CDR3 residues: CASSPGGGTNEKLFFGSGTQYF.

This clonotype was found once. The gene calls are TRBV5-1 and TRBJ2-7; D might be TRBD2 (7 bases). V gave up 3 bases and J gave up 3 bases, with 22 bases separating them. In germline, CDR1 is SGHRS, CDR2 YFSETQ. CDR3 size: 17 residues. CDR3 coding DNA: TGCGCCAGCAGCTCGTCCGTGGGAGGGGGGGGCTACTACGAGCAGTACTTC. Its translation is CASSSSVGGGGYYEQYF.

This clonotype was found a few times. The J gene is TRBJ2-5, the V gene TRBV5-4, with 16 nucleotides matching TRBD2. V dropped 3 bases and J dropped 5; count of bases not matched to a gene: 4. There are 16 residues in the CDR3. CDR1 and CDR2 (germline): SGHNT, YYREEE (reference sequence). The CDR3 reads CASSSGLAGGRETQYF. For the CDR3, the DNA is TGTGCCAGCAGCTCGGGACTAGCGGGGGGGCGGGAGACCCAGTACTTC.

This clonotype has just a few counts. The J gene is TRBJ1-2, the V gene TRBV6-5; 7 bases align to TRBD1. Trimming cost V 5 bases and J 8 bases; bases outside gene matches: 8. The germline CDR1 and CDR2 sequences are MNHEY and SVGAGI. This CDR3 has 13 residues. CDR3 in amino acids: CASSEAGGYGYTF. CDR3 coding DNA: TGTGCCAGCAGTGAAGCAGGGGGTTACGGCTACACCTTC.

This clonotype has just a few counts. The chain joins TRBV20-1 to TRBJ2-5; D may be TRBD2 (5 bases). Germline V gene lookup returns CDR1 DFQATT and CDR2 SNEGSKA (reference sequence). The length of the CDR3 is 16 residues. Trimming removed 0 bases from V and 2 bases from J, with 16 bases in between. CDR3 loop: CSARDTTGGGQETQYF. As DNA, the CDR3 is TGCAGTGCTAGAGATACGACTGGCGGCGGGCAAGAGACCCAGTACTTC.

For this clonotype: The CDR3 carries no conserved terminal phenylalanine or tryptophan, so it likely arises from a read error. Because the CDR3's place on the DNA is in doubt, the DNA is left out and the CDR3 is given as listed by TCRdb. The chain joins TRBV2 to TRBJ1-1. The germline V gene encodes CDR1 SNHLY and CDR2 FYNNEI. The CDR3 sequence runs 8 residues, both termini included. CDR3 sequence: CASRRGFY.

V usage is TRBV7-3 and J usage is TRBJ2-2; TRBD1 might be the D (6 bases). The germline V gene has CDR1 SGHTA and CDR2 FQGTGA. Trimming removed 6 bases at V and 3 bases at J, with 8 bases between. This CDR3 comprises 13 residues. Here the CDR3 reads CASRRQDTGELFF. In DNA, the CDR3 is TGTGCCAGCAGGCGACAGGACACCGGGGAGCTGTTTTTT.

The V gene is TRBV7-2, the J gene TRBJ1-1, with unresolved D. The V and J ends lost 5 bases and 5 bases respectively, with 15 bases between them. Germline V CDR1 and CDR2: SGHTA, FQGNSA. The CDR3 runs 14 residues. The CDR3 loop reads CASSLPDVETEAFF. The CDR3 DNA follows: TGTGCCAGCAGCCTGCCGGACGTGGAAACTGAAGCTTTCTTT.

The V gene is TRBV19, the J gene TRBJ1-1; 7 bases agree with TRBD1. This CDR3 has 14 residues. The ends lost 3 bases at V and 4 bases at J; junction bases unmatched: 5. Germline V gene sequence: CDR1 LNHDA, CDR2 SQIVND (reference sequence). The CDR3 sequence: CASSIRQGGTEAFF. CDR3 nucleotide sequence: TGTGCCAGTAGTATCAGACAGGGTGGCACTGAAGCTTTCTTT.

The chain recombines TRBV5-1 with TRBJ2-7; possibly TRBD1 or TRBD2 for D (6 bases each). The CDR3 spans 15 residues. In germline, CDR1 is SGHRS, CDR2 YFSETQ. Trimming removed 0 bases at V and 6 bases at J, with 16 bases between. CDR3 sequence (DNA): TGCGCCAGCAGCTTGGGGGGGGCCGAAGGGGGCGAGCAGTACTTC. Translating gives CASSLGGAEGGEQYF.

This clonotype was recorded many times. The V gene is TRBV3-1, the J gene TRBJ2-5; D is uncertain. V was shortened by 4 bases and J by 4 bases, with 13 bases between the two germline ends. The germline V gene has CDR1 LGHDT and CDR2 YNNKEL (reference sequence). The CDR3 spans 14 residues. The CDR3 sequence: CASSPRAKAETQYF. In nucleotides, the CDR3 is TGTGCCAGCAGCCCAAGGGCCAAGGCAGAGACCCAGTACTTC.

This clonotype was picked up many times. This chain joins TRBV9 and TRBJ2-1; D is perhaps TRBD1 (6 bases). CDR1 is SGDLS, CDR2 YYNGEE, per germline. The V gene lost 4 bases and the J gene lost 0 bases, with 11 bases spanning the gap. This CDR3 spans 15 amino acids. The CDR3, as DNA: TGTGCCAGCAGCTTGGGGGCGGGCTCCTACAATGAGCAGTTCTTC. Protein sequence: CASSLGAGSYNEQFF.

Only a few counts were recorded for this clonotype. Given a much more abundant clone one base away, this may be a read error. The chain employs TRBV6-5 and TRBJ2-7, with 7 bases identical to TRBD2. V shed 6 bases, J shed 1 base, and the junction held 9 bases outside the gene matches. This CDR3 has 15 amino acids. Germline-derived CDR1 and CDR2 are MNHEY and SVGAGI. CDR3: CASRTGGSGSYEQYF. The CDR3 coding sequence is TGTGCCAGCAGAACTGGCGGGAGCGGATCCTACGAGCAGTACTTC.

This clonotype was recorded only once. The chain uses TRBV7-2 and TRBJ1-2, with TRBD1 matching 8 bases. This CDR3 contains 15 residues. Germline values: CDR1 SGHTA, CDR2 FQGNSA. Trimming took 5 bases from V and 8 from J; bases not matched to a gene: 13. DNA of the CDR3: TGTGCCAGCAGCCCTTGGACAGGGACCGCCGGGGGCTACACCTTC. This translates into CASSPWTGTAGGYTF.

The chain employs TRBV12-3 or TRBV12-4 and TRBJ1-2, with D unclear. Trimming left V 3 bases short and J 2 bases short, with 4 bases between. This CDR3 is 12 amino acids long. The CDR3 DNA follows: TGTGCCAGCAGTTTTCAGAACTATGGCTACACCTTC. Protein product: CASSFQNYGYTF.

This clonotype was found many times. The chain combines TRBV28 with TRBJ2-3; TRBD2 matches 13 bases. Germline assignment: CDR1 MDHEN and CDR2 SYDVKM. J gave up 2 bases and V 4 bases, and 6 bases lay outside the gene matches. This CDR3 comprises 17 residues. In nucleotides, the CDR3 is TGTGCCAGCAGTTCCCGGACTAGCGGGAGATTCACAGATACGCAGTATTTT. It translates to CASSSRTSGRFTDTQYF.

In regard to this clonotype: At one end the junction does not follow the germline gene, possibly because of a read error. The rearrangement links TRBV29-1 to TRBJ1-5; 8 bases fit TRBD1. Looked up from germline, CDR1 is SQVTM and CDR2 is ANQGSEA. This CDR3 is 14 amino acids long. CDR3 in DNA: TGCAGCGTACAACAGGGGGGAAGCAGTCAGCCCCAGCATTTT. This gives the protein CSVQQGGSSQPQHF.

This clonotype was counted only a few times. V usage is TRBV15 and J usage is TRBJ1-2; possibly TRBD1 for D (5 bases). The germline gives CDR1 LNHNV, CDR2 YYDKDF (reference sequence). The CDR3 spans 16 residues. Between the trimmed V and J ends, which lost 5 bases and 5 bases, there was a span of 21 bases. The CDR3 region is CATSGPWGEWGYGYTF. The CDR3 DNA sequence: TGTGCCACCAGCGGACCCTGGGGCGAATGGGGGTATGGCTACACCTTC.

The rearrangement joins TRBV9 to TRBJ1-1; 10 nucleotides line up with TRBD1. Per the germline V gene, CDR1 is SGDLS and CDR2 is YYNGEE. The CDR3 totals 16 residues. V gave up 6 bases and J gave up 5 bases; unmatched junction bases: 13. In DNA form, the CDR3 reads TGTGCCAGCACCTCGCTCCGGGGACAGGGGATAACTGAAGCTTTCTTT. The encoded protein is CASTSLRGQGITEAFF.

The V and J genes are TRBV20-1 and TRBJ2-2; TRBD2 matches 14 bases. Germline trimming cut 6 bases from V and 7 bases from J; bases unmatched to any gene: 4. Germline V lookup: CDR1 DFQATT, CDR2 SNEGSKA (reference sequence). The CDR3 length is 14 residues. CDR3 in DNA: TGCAGTGCGCCGACTAGCGGGAGGGTCGGGGAGCTGTTTTTT. Residues: CSAPTSGRVGELFF.

J is TRBJ2-7 and V is TRBV5-4; the match to TRBD2 covers 8 bases. V shed 4 bases, J shed 3 bases, and the junction held 15 bases outside the gene matches. The CDR3 length is 17 residues. Germline V gene sequence: CDR1 SGHNT, CDR2 YYREEE (reference sequence). As DNA, the CDR3 is TGTGCCAGCAGCAGTTACTGGACTAGCCGGGTTGGCTACGAGCAGTACTTC. Its translation: CASSSYWTSRVGYEQYF.